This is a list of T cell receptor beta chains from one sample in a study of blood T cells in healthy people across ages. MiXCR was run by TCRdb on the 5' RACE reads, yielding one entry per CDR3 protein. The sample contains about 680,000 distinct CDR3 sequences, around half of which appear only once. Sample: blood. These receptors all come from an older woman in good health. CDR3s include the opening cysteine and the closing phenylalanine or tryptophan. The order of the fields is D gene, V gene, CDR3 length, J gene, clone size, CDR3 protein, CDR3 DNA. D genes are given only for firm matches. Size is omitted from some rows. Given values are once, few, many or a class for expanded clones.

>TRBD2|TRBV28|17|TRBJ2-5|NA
CASSSPGNSREGETQYF
TGTGCCAGCAGTTCCCCGGGGAACTCGCGGGAGGGAGAGACCCAGTACTTC
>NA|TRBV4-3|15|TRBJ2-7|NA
CASSQDPAESYEQYF
TGCGCCAGCAGCCAAGATCCCGCAGAATCCTACGAGCAGTACTTC
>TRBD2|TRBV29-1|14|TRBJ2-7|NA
CSVGTLAAGYEQYF
TGCAGCGTTGGGACCCTAGCGGCTGGTTACGAGCAGTACTTC
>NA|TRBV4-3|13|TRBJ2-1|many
CASSQDEGSEQFF
TGCGCCAGCAGCCAAGATGAGGGCAGTGAGCAGTTCTTC
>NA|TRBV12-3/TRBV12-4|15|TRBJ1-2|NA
CASSLARRGAFGYTF
TGTGCCAGCAGTTTAGCGCGACGGGGGGCCTTTGGCTACACCTTC
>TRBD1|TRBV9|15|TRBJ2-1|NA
CASSVVGQGYNEQFF
TGTGCCAGCAGCGTAGTGGGACAGGGCTACAATGAGCAGTTCTTC
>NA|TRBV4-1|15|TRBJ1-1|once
CASSQGQALNTEAFF
TGCGCCAGCAGCCAAGGACAGGCATTAAACACTGAAGCTTTCTTT
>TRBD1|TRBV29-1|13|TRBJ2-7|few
CSVGGQGLYEQYF
TGCAGCGTTGGCGGACAGGGGCTTTACGAGCAGTACTTC
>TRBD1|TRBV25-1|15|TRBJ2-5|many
CASSAHRDRDLSQYF
TGTGCCAGCAGTGCTCATAGGGACAGGGATTTGTCCCAGTACTTC
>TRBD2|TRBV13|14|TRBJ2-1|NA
CASRTTSGYNEQFF
TGTGCCAGCAGAACGACTAGCGGCTACAATGAGCAGTTCTTC
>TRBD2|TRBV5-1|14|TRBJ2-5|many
CASSLWTSQETQYF
TGCGCCAGCAGCCTCTGGACTAGCCAAGAGACCCAGTACTTC
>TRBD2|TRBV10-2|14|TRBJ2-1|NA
CASRTAGVHNEQFF
TGCGCCAGCAGGACAGCGGGAGTCCACAATGAGCAGTTCTTC
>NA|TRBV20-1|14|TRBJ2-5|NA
CSASTLLPGETQYF
TGCAGTGCTAGTACGTTGCTGCCGGGAGAGACCCAGTACTTC
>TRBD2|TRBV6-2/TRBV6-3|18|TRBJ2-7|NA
CASSYWDPSTSISYEQYF
TGTGCCAGCAGTTACTGGGACCCTTCGACTAGCATCTCCTACGAGCAGTACTTC
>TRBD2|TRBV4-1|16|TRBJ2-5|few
CASSQGPTGGQETQYF
TGCGCCAGCAGCCAAGGTCCGACGGGGGGACAAGAGACCCAGTACTTC
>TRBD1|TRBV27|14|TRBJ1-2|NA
CASSVDPQGYGYTF
TGTGCCAGCAGTGTAGATCCACAGGGGTATGGCTACACCTTC
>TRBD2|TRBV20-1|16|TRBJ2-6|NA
CSASQGGYSGANVLTF
TGCAGTGCTAGTCAGGGAGGGTACTCTGGGGCCAACGTCCTGACTTTC
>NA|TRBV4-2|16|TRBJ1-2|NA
CASSHPTGITDYGYTF
TGTGCCAGCAGCCATCCCACAGGAATCACAGACTATGGCTACACCTTC
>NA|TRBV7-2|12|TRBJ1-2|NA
CASSSDRYGYTF
TGTGCCAGCAGTTCCGACCGGTATGGCTACACCTTC
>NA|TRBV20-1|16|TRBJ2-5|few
CSARDTQSLLVETQYF
TGCAGTGCTAGAGATACGCAGTCCCTGTTGGTCGAGACCCAGTACTTC
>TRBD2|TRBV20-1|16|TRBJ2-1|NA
CSATYSGTSGVDEQFF
TGCAGTGCAACGTATTCCGGGACTAGCGGCGTCGATGAGCAGTTCTTC
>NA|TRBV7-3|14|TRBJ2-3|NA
CASSLGPSPDTQYF
TGTGCCAGCAGCCTGGGGCCCAGCCCCGATACGCAGTATTTT
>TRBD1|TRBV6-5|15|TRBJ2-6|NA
CASSWTGAGANVLTF
TGTGCCAGCAGCTGGACAGGGGCTGGGGCCAACGTCCTGACTTTC
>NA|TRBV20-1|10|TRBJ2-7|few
CTPGTYEQYF
TGCACCCCGGGAACCTACGAGCAGTACTTC
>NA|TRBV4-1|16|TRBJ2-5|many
CASSQVGGSGQETQYF
TGCGCCAGCAGCCAAGTAGGGGGTAGCGGTCAAGAGACCCAGTACTTC
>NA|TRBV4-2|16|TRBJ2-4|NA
CASSQNPIGAKNIQYF
TGTGCCAGCAGCCAAAACCCCATAGGGGCCAAAAACATTCAGTACTTC
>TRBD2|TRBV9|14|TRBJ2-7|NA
CASSVEGLVNEQYF
TGTGCCAGCAGCGTAGAGGGACTAGTCAACGAGCAGTACTTC
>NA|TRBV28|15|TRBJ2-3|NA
CASLRPRGAADTQYF
TGTGCCAGCCTCCGGCCAAGGGGCGCTGCAGATACGCAGTATTTT
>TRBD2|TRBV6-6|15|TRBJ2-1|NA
CASSTLRGRLNEQFF
TGTGCCAGCAGTACCCTTCGCGGGAGACTAAATGAGCAGTTCTTC
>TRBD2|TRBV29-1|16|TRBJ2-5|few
CSVAGTSGRISETQYF
TGCAGCGTTGCCGGTACTAGCGGGAGAATAAGCGAGACCCAGTACTTC
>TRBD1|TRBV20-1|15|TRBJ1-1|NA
CSARGPEGAGAEAFF
TGCAGTGCTAGAGGCCCGGAGGGGGCAGGAGCTGAAGCTTTCTTT
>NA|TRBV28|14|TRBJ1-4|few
CASSTPGTLEKLFF
TGTGCCAGCAGTACCCCCGGGACACTGGAAAAACTGTTTTTT
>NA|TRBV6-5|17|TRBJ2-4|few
CASSYSLGGGSKNIQYF
TGTGCCAGCAGTTACTCGCTCGGGGGAGGTTCCAAAAACATTCAGTACTTC
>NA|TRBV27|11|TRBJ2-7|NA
CASTLGNEQYF
TGTGCCAGCACCCTCGGTAACGAGCAGTACTTC
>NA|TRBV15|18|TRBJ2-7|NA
CATSRFLSRQSTNYEQYF
TGTGCCACCAGCAGATTCCTTTCCCGTCAGTCCACGAACTACGAGCAGTACTTC
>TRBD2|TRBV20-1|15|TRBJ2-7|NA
CSARDFAGDPYEQYF
TGCAGTGCTAGAGATTTTGCGGGAGATCCCTACGAGCAGTACTTC
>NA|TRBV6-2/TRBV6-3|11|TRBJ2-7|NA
CASGDDYEQYF
TGTGCCAGCGGGGACGACTACGAGCAGTACTTC
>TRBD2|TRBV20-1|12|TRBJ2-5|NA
CSAGGGLGEQYF
TGCAGCGCGGGAGGGGGACTAGGGGAGCAGTACTTC
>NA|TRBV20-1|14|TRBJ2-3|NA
CSAPDSLTTDTQYF
TGCAGTGCTCCAGACAGCTTAACCACAGATACGCAGTATTTT
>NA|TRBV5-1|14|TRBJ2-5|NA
CASSRDLIKETQYF
TGCGCCAGCAGCCGGGACTTGATAAAAGAGACCCAGTACTTC
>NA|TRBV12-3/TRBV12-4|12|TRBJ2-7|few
CASSLIGHEQYF
TGTGCCAGCAGTTTAATCGGCCACGAGCAGTACTTC
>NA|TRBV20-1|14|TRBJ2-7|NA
CSARGGRASYEQYF
TGCAGTGCTAGGGGGGGCAGGGCCTCCTACGAGCAGTACTTC
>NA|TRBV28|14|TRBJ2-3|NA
CASSLEAAMDTQYF
TGTGCCAGCAGTTTGGAGGCCGCGATGGATACGCAGTATTTT
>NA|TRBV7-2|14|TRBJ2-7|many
CASSPGHRGGEQYF
TGTGCCAGCAGCCCAGGGCACAGGGGAGGAGAGCAGTACTTC